These 32 T cell receptor beta chains originate from one sample sequenced in a study of blood T cell repertoires in COVID-19. Sequencing was performed with immunoSEQ multiplex PCR; in TCRdb, only in-frame clones are kept and a portion is missing. Of 25,000 to 35,000 clones listed, more than 90% are singletons. Sequenced material: peripheral blood. All receptors derive from a man between 65 and 85 years old with active or convalescent COVID-19.

This chain uses TRBV2 with TRBJ1-4, with TRBD1 matching over 8 bases. Germline V gives CDR1 SNHLY, CDR2 FYNNEI. V lost 6 bases to trimming and J lost 3 bases; unmatched junction nucleotides: 3. CDR3 length: 14 amino acids. The CDR3 protein is CASRKTGANEKLFF. For the CDR3, the DNA is TGTGCCAGCAGAAAGACAGGGGCTAATGAAAAACTGTTTTTT. The whole variable domain, filled in from reference TRBV2 and TRBJ1-4, reads EPEVTQTPSHQVTQMGQEVILRCVPISNHLYFYWYRQILGQKVEFLVSFYNNEISEKSEIFDDQFSVERPDGSNFTLKIRSTKLEDSAMYFCASRKTGANEKLFFGSGTQLSVL.

The rearrangement joins TRBV6-5 to TRBJ2-2; a weak D match, TRBD1 (5 bases). V lost 6 bases, J lost 0 bases, and 5 bases lay in between. The CDR3 spans 13 residues. Per germline, CDR1 MNHEY and CDR2 SVGAGI. CDR3 in DNA: TGTGCCAGCAGGGGGCCGAACACCGGGGAGCTGTTTTTT. Protein sequence: CASRGPNTGELFF.

The chain combines TRBV7-2 with TRBJ1-6; D may be TRBD1 (5 bases). The CDR3 spans 15 residues. V was clipped by 3 bases and J by 9 bases, with 15 bases between them. Germline assignment: CDR1 SGHTA and CDR2 FQGNSA. The CDR3 protein is CASSFASGKSSPLHF. CDR3 sequence (DNA): TGTGCCAGCAGCTTTGCTTCAGGGAAATCTTCACCCCTCCACTTT. The full variable domain, in which reference TRBV7-2 and TRBJ1-6 provide the parts outside the CDR3, is GAGVSQSPSNKVTEKGKDVELRCDPISGHTALYWYRQSLGQGLEFLIYFQGNSAPDKSGLPSDRFSAERTGGSVSTLTIQRTQQEDSAVYLCASSFASGKSSPLHFGNGTRLTVT.

The chain joins TRBV24-1 to TRBJ1-1; 10 nucleotides align to TRBD1. Trimming at V came to 3 bases and at J to 2 bases, leaving 8 bases not matched to a gene. The CDR3 has 17 amino acids. CDR1 and CDR2 from the germline V gene are KGHDR and SFDVKD. This chain's CDR3 is CATSDHRDRGLNTEAFF. CDR3 sequence (DNA): TGTGCCACCAGTGATCACCGGGACAGGGGACTTAACACTGAAGCTTTCTTT.

This chain connects TRBV5-1 to TRBJ2-3; 8 bases map to TRBD2. CDR3 length: 13 residues. The V gene's germline CDR1 is SGHRS and CDR2 YFSETQ. After removal of 7 bases from V and 3 bases from J, the junction contained 4 bases not matched to a gene. The CDR3: CASEREKTDTQYF. The CDR3 bases are TGCGCCAGCGAGCGGGAGAAGACAGATACGCAGTATTTT.

The chain uses TRBV6-4 and TRBJ2-3; 8 bases are a match to TRBD2. The CDR3 runs 15 residues. CDR1 MRHNA and CDR2 SNTAGT come from the germline V gene. Unmatched junction bases numbered 9, after V lost 6 bases and J lost 4 bases. The CDR3 spells CASRASGFGADTQYF. The CDR3 DNA reads TGTGCCAGCAGAGCTAGCGGGTTTGGGGCAGATACGCAGTATTTT.

V and J are TRBV2 and TRBJ2-1, with D possibly being TRBD2 (6 bases). The germline V gene has CDR1 SNHLY and CDR2 FYNNEI. V lost 6 bases and J lost 5, with 11 bases in between. The CDR3 extends over 13 amino acids. This CDR3 reads CASSAGRDNEQFF. DNA for the CDR3: TGTGCCAGCAGCGCGGGACGGGACAATGAGCAGTTCTTC.

This clone was detected once. This chain connects TRBV6-2 or TRBV6-3 to TRBJ2-7; D remains unclear. The CDR3 has 14 amino acids. V dropped 0 bases and J dropped 2 bases, with 8 bases sitting between them. Germline V CDR1 and CDR2: MNHEY, SVGEGT. The CDR3: CASSYSFQAYEQYF. The CDR3 DNA is TGTGCCAGCAGTTACTCGTTTCAGGCCTACGAGCAGTACTTC.

V gene TRBV2 combines with J gene TRBJ2-3; maybe TRBD2 (6 bases). V was pared by 4 bases and J by 6 bases, with 14 bases between. Germline-derived CDR1 and CDR2 are SNHLY and FYNNEI. The CDR3 loop spans 14 amino acids. The CDR3 region is CASSVDGGRDTQYF. CDR3 DNA sequence: TGTGCCAGCAGTGTCGACGGGGGACGGGATACGCAGTATTTT.

The J gene is TRBJ2-1, the V gene TRBV5-4; a weak D match, TRBD1 (6 bases). The germline V gene encodes CDR1 SGHNT and CDR2 YYREEE (reference sequence). V lost 3 bases and J 6 bases, leaving 13 bases between the germline ends. This CDR3 is built from 14 residues. CDR3 sequence (DNA): TGTGCCAGCAGCTCAACACAGGGTCCCAATGAGCAGTTCTTC. Translating it yields CASSSTQGPNEQFF.

Note on this clone: Compared with germline, one end of the junction differs, possibly owing to a read error. The chain recombines TRBV7-7 with TRBJ2-1; perhaps TRBD1 as D (6 bases). The CDR3 sequence is 13 residues long. Germline V gene lookup returns CDR1 SSHAT and CDR2 FNYEAQ (reference sequence). As DNA, the CDR3 is TGTGCTAGCAGCTTAGGACAGAACAATGAGCAGTTCTTC. Protein product: CASSLGQNNEQFF.

J is TRBJ2-7 and V is TRBV20-1; 8 bases are shared with TRBD1. Germline V gene lookup returns CDR1 DFQATT and CDR2 SNEGSKA (reference sequence). The V gene end was trimmed by 3 bases and the J gene end by 1 base; junction bases not matched to a gene: 11. The CDR3 has 16 residues. The DNA of the CDR3 is TGCAGTGCTAGTTCGTCGGACAGGGCGAGATCCTACGAGCAGTACTTC. This gives the protein CSASSSDRARSYEQYF.

This clone has a single count. The chain recombines TRBV10-3 with TRBJ2-3; 12 bases match TRBD2. V shed 4 bases, J shed 3 bases, and the junction held 2 bases outside the gene matches. This CDR3 is 15 amino acids long. Germline CDR1 reads ENHRY; CDR2 reads SYGVKD. CDR3 region: CAISGLAGGTDTQYF. The DNA of the CDR3 is TGTGCCATCAGTGGGCTAGCGGGAGGGACAGATACGCAGTATTTT.

CDR3 in amino acids: CASSLRIDTIYF. Written as DNA, the CDR3 is TGTGCCAGCAGTCTACGAATAGACACCATATATTTT. This chain links TRBV28 with TRBJ1-3; D is unresolved. The CDR3 totals 12 residues. Trimming took off 5 bases at V and 8 bases at J, with 10 bases between the two ends. Per germline, CDR1 MDHEN and CDR2 SYDVKM.

This clone was found once. J is TRBJ1-1 and V is TRBV7-3, with a possible D match to TRBD1 (6 bases). This CDR3 is 15 amino acids long. The germline V and J ends were trimmed by 2 bases and 4 bases, with 14 bases remaining between them. The germline CDR1 and CDR2 sequences are SGHTA and FQGTGA. The CDR3 loop reads CASSLEPGARTEAFF. Written as DNA, the CDR3 is TGTGCCAGCAGCTTAGAACCAGGGGCGCGCACTGAAGCTTTCTTT. The variable domain in full, completed from reference TRBV7-3 and TRBJ1-1, reads GAGVSQTPSNKVTEKGKYVELRCDPISGHTALYWYRQSLGQGPEFLIYFQGTGAADDSGLPNDRFFAVRPEGSVSTLKIQRTERGDSAVYLCASSLEPGARTEAFFGQGTRLTVV.

CDR3 residues: CASSISFGQNTEAFF. CDR3 in DNA: TGTGCCAGTAGTATATCTTTTGGACAGAACACTGAAGCTTTCTTT. V gene TRBV19 combines with J gene TRBJ1-1, with D possibly TRBD1 on 5 matching bases. The V end was cut by 2 bases, the J end by 1 base, with 11 bases between. This CDR3 contains 15 residues. CDR1 and CDR2 (germline): LNHDA, SQIVND (reference sequence).

This clone showed up just once. V gene TRBV15 combines with J gene TRBJ2-1; TRBD1 agrees at 7 bases. Looked up from germline, CDR1 is LNHNV and CDR2 is YYDKDF (reference sequence). V shed 5 bases and J 11 bases; nucleotides not matched to a gene: 6. CDR3 length: 12 residues. As DNA, the CDR3 is TGTGCCACCAGCGTCGACAGGGTGAAGCAGTTCTTC. It specifies CATSVDRVKQFF.

The chain recombines TRBV4-1 with TRBJ1-1, with a tentative D call TRBD1 (6 bases). V was trimmed by 1 base and J by 5 bases, leaving 14 bases between them. The CDR3 has 15 residues. Per germline, CDR1 MGHRA and CDR2 YSYEKL. In nucleotides, the CDR3 is TGCGCCAGCAGCCAAGTGCGACAGGTCGCGACTGAAGCTTTCTTT. As protein: CASSQVRQVATEAFF.

The chain's CDR3 is CASSQDWATSGGAYEQYF. The CDR3, as DNA: TGCGCCAGCAGCCAAGATTGGGCGACTAGCGGGGGGGCCTACGAGCAGTACTTC. V gene TRBV4-3 combines with J gene TRBJ2-7; 14 positions match TRBD2. CDR1 is LGHNA and CDR2 is YSLEER in the germline V gene. Trimming took 0 bases from V and 2 from J; bases not matched to a gene: 6. CDR3 length: 18 residues.

The chain combines TRBV28 with TRBJ1-1; D is possibly TRBD1 (5 bases). This CDR3 spans 15 amino acids. Germline assignment: CDR1 MDHEN and CDR2 SYDVKM. The V and J ends lost 8 bases and 7 bases respectively, with 23 bases between them. Here the CDR3 DNA reads TGTGCCAGCCTGGGGAGGGTGGGGCCCGGACGTGAAGCTTTCTTT. Translation: CASLGRVGPGREAFF.

The chain uses TRBV11-2 and TRBJ1-5, with D perhaps TRBD1 (5 bases). Germline CDR1 and CDR2: SGHAT and FQNNGV. Trimming took 3 bases from V and 7 from J, leaving 10 bases between them. CDR3 length equals 13 residues. The CDR3, as DNA: TGTGCCAGCAGCTTCCGTTGGGGCCAGCCCCAGCATTTT. Encoded protein: CASSFRWGQPQHF.

About this clone: One end of the junction varies from germline; a read error may be responsible. The genes are TRBV4-1 and TRBJ1-2; the D is unclear. Germline lookup yields CDR1 MGHRA and CDR2 YSYEKL. CDR3 length: 11 amino acids. DNA of the CDR3: TGCGCCAGCAGCCAAGTTGTCGACGCGGCCTTC. As protein: CASSQVVDAAF.

The chain joins TRBV6-1 to TRBJ1-6; 7 nucleotides agree with TRBD1. CDR1 is MNHNS and CDR2 is SASEGT in the germline V gene. The trim removed 2 bases at V and 6 bases at J, leaving 13 bases unmatched. The CDR3 has 18 amino acids. The CDR3 DNA sequence: TGTGCCAGCAGTGAATCAAGGCAGGGGGTTTCGCTTAATTCACCCCTCCACTTT. Protein product: CASSESRQGVSLNSPLHF.

This sequence joins TRBV6-5 and TRBJ2-1; 8 bases agree with TRBD2. Germline-derived CDR1 and CDR2 are MNHEY and SVGAGI. The CDR3 length is 16 residues. After removal of 0 bases from V and 10 bases from J, the junction contained 11 bases not matched to a gene. This chain's CDR3 is CASSYSKHSGAREQFF. The CDR3 DNA is TGTGCCAGCAGTTACTCGAAACATAGCGGGGCCCGCGAGCAGTTCTTC.

V is TRBV12-5 and J is TRBJ1-5; D is undetermined. The V end lost 3 bases, the J end lost 0 bases, and 15 bases lay between the germline ends. This CDR3 region has 17 residues. From germline, CDR1 is LGHNT and CDR2 FRNRAP. CDR3 DNA: TGTGCTAGTGGTTTCTCTCCCCTCACAAATAGCAATCAGCCCCAGCATTTT. Protein product: CASGFSPLTNSNQPQHF.

Written as DNA, the CDR3 is TGTGCCAGCAGCCAGACTAGGAGTACTGAAGCTTTCTTT. The encoded protein is CASSQTRSTEAFF. The chain has TRBV7-9 and TRBJ1-1; D ambiguous. Germline values: CDR1 SEHNR, CDR2 FQNEAQ (reference sequence). Trimming left V 5 bases short and J 5 bases short, with 12 bases between. The CDR3 loop spans 13 amino acids.

The chain uses TRBV7-9 and TRBJ2-5; D ambiguous. V dropped 0 bases and J dropped 0 bases, with 8 bases sitting between them. The germline V gene encodes CDR1 SEHNR and CDR2 FQNEAQ (reference sequence). The CDR3 spans 15 residues. CDR3: CASSLAELYQETQYF. In DNA form, the CDR3 reads TGTGCCAGCAGCTTAGCGGAGCTATACCAAGAGACCCAGTACTTC.

The rearrangement joins TRBV27 to TRBJ2-1, with TRBD2 identical over 9 bases. The CDR3 extends over 14 amino acids. V gave up 6 bases and J gave up 9 bases; unmatched junction bases: 9. Germline CDR1 reads MNHEY; CDR2 reads SMNVEV (reference sequence). For the CDR3, the DNA is TGTGCCAGCAGCCCAACCTCAGCGGGAGGTGAGCAGTTCTTC. As protein: CASSPTSAGGEQFF.

V is TRBV9 and J is TRBJ1-4; 11 bases fit TRBD1. Germline V gene data show CDR1 as SGDLS and CDR2 as YYNGEE. V dropped 4 bases and J dropped 6; count of bases not matched to a gene: 2. The CDR3 covers 14 residues. The DNA for the CDR3 is TGTGCCAGCAGCCGGACAGGGGGCGATGAAAAACTGTTTTTT. It yields the protein CASSRTGGDEKLFF. Full variable domain (missing parts from reference TRBV9 and TRBJ1-4): DSGVTQTPKHLITATGQRVTLRCSPRSGDLSVYWYQQSLDQGLQFLIQYYNGEERAKGNILERFSAQQFPDLHSELNLSSLELGDSALYFCASSRTGGDEKLFFGSGTQLSVL.

J is TRBJ2-5 and V is TRBV2; 7 bases are a match to TRBD2. Germline lookup yields CDR1 SNHLY and CDR2 FYNNEI. After removal of 4 bases from V and 3 bases from J, the junction contained 5 bases not matched to a gene. This CDR3 contains 14 residues. The CDR3 DNA reads TGTGCCAGCAGTGGGGAGGGGTTAAAAGAGACCCAGTACTTC. It translates to CASSGEGLKETQYF.

In this sample, this clone turned up once. The CDR3 region has the DNA TGTGCCACCAGTGATACCCCAGGCGAGAACACCGGGGAGCTGTTTTTT. Encoded protein: CATSDTPGENTGELFF. The chain employs TRBV24-1 and TRBJ2-2, with D uncertain. The CDR3 covers 16 residues. V gave up 3 bases and J gave up 1 base, with 11 bases separating them. In germline, CDR1 is KGHDR, CDR2 SFDVKD.

There are a few counts of this clone. The V and J genes are TRBV9 and TRBJ2-1; TRBD1 aligns across 10 bases. This CDR3 is built from 15 residues. CDR1 SGDLS and CDR2 YYNGEE come from the germline V gene. V shed 3 bases, J shed 10 bases, and the junction held 10 bases outside the gene matches. For the CDR3, the DNA is TGTGCCAGCAGCGGGGCCGGGACAGGGGTGCGGGAGCAGTTCTTC. This sequence encodes CASSGAGTGVREQFF.